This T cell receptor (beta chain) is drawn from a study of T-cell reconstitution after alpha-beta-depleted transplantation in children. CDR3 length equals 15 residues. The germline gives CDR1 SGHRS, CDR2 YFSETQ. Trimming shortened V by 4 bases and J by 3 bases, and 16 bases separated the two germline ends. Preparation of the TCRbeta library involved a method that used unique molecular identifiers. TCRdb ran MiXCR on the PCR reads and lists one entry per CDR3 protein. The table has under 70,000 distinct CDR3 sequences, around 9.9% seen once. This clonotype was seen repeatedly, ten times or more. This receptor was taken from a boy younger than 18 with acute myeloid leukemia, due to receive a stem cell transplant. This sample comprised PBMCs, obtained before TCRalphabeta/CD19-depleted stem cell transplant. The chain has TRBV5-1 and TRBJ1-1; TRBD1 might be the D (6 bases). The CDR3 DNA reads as TGCGCCAGCAGCCCCAGGGTGCCAGGGGACACTGAAGCTTTCTTT. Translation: CASSPRVPGDTEAFF. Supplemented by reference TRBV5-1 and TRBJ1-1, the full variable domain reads KAGVTQTPRYLIKTRGQQVTLSCSPISGHRSVSWYQQTPGQGLQFLFEYFSETQRNKGNFPGRFSGRQFSNSRSEMNVSTLELGDSALYLCASSPRVPGDTEAFFGQGTRLTVV.